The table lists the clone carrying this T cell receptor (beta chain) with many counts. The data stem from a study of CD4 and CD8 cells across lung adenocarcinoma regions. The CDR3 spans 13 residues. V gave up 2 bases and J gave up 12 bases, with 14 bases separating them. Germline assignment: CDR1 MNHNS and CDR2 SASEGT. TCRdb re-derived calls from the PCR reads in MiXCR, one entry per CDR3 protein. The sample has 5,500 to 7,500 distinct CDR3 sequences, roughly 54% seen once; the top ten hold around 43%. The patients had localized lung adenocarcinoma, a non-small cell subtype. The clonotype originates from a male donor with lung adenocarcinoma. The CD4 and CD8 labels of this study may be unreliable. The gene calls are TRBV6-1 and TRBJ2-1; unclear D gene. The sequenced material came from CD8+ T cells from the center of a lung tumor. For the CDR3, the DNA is TGTGCCAGCAGTGAACGAGGAGCCTGGTGGCAGTTCTTC. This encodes CASSERGAWWQFF.